This T cell receptor beta chain stems from a study of monozygotic twins with inflammatory bowel disease. CDR1 is SGHRS, CDR2 YFSETQ, per germline. The CDR3 contains 14 residues. The study, taken as a whole, reports: Evidence failed to back one strong IBD-linked signal or clonotype.

Concerning this clonotype: Antigen: not known.

TCRdb reprocessed the 5' RACE reads, with one entry per CDR3 protein and no DNA. This sample contains approximately 330,000 distinct CDR3 sequences. V gene TRBV5-1 combines with J gene TRBJ1-1. The sequencing input was blood. The TCR sequence derives from a human donor with ulcerative colitis or Crohn's disease, or a healthy co-twin of an affected twin (not recorded which). CDR3 protein: CASSWGGMNTEAFF.